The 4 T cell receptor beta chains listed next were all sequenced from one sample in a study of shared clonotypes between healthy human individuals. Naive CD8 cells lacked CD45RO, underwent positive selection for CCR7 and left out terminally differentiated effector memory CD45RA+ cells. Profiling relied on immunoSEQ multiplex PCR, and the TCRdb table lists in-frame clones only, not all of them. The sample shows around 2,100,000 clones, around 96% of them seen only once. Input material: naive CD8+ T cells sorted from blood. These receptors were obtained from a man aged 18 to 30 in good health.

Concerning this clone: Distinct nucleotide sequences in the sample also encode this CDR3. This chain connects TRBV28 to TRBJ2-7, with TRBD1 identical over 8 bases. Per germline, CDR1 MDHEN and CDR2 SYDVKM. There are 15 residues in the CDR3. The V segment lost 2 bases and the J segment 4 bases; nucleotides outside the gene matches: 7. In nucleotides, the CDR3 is TGTGCCAGCAGTTTAATAAGGACAGGGATTTACGAGCAGTACTTC. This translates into CASSLIRTGIYEQYF.

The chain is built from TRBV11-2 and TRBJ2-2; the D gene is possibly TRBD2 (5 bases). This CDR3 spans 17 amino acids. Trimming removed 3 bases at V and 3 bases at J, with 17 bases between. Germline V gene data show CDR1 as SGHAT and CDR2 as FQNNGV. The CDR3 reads CASSLEVKPAYTGELFF. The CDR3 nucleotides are TGTGCCAGCAGCTTGGAGGTGAAGCCGGCCTACACCGGGGAGCTGTTTTTT.

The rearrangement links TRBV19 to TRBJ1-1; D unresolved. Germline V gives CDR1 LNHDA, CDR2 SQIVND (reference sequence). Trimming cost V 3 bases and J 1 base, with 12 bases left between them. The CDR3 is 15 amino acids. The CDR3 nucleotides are TGTGCCAGTAGTATGTGGTCCCGGGGGAACACTGAAGCTTTCTTT. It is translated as CASSMWSRGNTEAFF.

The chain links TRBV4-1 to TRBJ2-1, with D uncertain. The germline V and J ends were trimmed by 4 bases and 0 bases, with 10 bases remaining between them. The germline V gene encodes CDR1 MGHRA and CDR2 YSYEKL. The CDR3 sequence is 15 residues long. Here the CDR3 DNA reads TGCGCCAGCAGCCTGGGTCTAAACTCCTACAATGAGCAGTTCTTC. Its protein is CASSLGLNSYNEQFF.